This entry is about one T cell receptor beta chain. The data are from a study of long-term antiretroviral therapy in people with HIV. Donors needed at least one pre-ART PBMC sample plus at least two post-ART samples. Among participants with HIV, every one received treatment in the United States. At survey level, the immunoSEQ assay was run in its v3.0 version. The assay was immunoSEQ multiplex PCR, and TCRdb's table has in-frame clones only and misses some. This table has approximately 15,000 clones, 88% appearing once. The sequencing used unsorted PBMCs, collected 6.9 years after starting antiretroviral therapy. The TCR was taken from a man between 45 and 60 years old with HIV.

The CDR3 nucleotides read TGTGCCTGGAGTCTACTAGCGGGAGGATCGCGAGAGCAGTACTTC. This codes for CAWSLLAGGSREQYF. The chain is built from TRBV30 and TRBJ2-7, with 12 positions matching TRBD2. The CDR3 extends over 15 amino acids. The V gene end was trimmed by 2 bases and the J gene end by 7 bases; junction bases not matched to a gene: 9. From germline, CDR1 is GTSNPN and CDR2 SVGIG (reference sequence).